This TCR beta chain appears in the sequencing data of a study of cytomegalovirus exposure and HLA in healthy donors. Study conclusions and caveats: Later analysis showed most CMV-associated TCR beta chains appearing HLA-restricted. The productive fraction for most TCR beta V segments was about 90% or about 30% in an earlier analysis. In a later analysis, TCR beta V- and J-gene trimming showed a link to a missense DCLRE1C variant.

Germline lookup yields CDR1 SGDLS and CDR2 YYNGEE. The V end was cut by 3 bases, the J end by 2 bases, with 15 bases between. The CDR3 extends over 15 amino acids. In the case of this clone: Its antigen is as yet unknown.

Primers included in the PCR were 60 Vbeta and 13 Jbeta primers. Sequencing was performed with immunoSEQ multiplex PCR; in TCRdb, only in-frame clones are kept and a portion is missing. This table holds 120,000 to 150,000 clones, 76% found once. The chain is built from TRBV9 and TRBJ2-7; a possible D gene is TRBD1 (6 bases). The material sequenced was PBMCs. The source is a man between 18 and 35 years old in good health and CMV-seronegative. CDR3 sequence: CASSALSTGTYEQYF. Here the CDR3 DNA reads TGTGCCAGCAGCGCACTGTCGACAGGAACCTACGAGCAGTACTTC.